These 4 T cell receptor beta chains came from one sample sequenced in a study of blood T cell repertoires in COVID-19. Repertoires were generated with immunoSEQ multiplex PCR, while TCRdb's copy carries only in-frame clones and drops some. The sample has about 320,000 clones; roughly 90% are singletons. The sequenced sample consisted of PBMCs or T cells enriched from blood (not recorded which). The receptors derive from a man aged 55 to 70 who had recovered from COVID-19.

The chain links TRBV5-1 to TRBJ1-3; a weak D match, TRBD1 (6 bases). Germline loops: CDR1 SGHRS, CDR2 YFSETQ. The CDR3 spans 15 residues. Trimming cost V 3 bases and J 0 bases, with 10 bases left between them. Here the CDR3 reads CASSSDSYSGNTIYF. The CDR3 DNA reads TGCGCCAGCAGCTCGGACAGCTACTCTGGAAACACCATATATTTT.

The chain combines TRBV7-8 with TRBJ2-7, with a possible D match to TRBD1 (5 bases). Per the germline V gene, CDR1 is SGHVS and CDR2 is FQNEAQ. V was trimmed by 0 bases and J by 5 bases, leaving 8 bases between them. This CDR3 contains 13 residues. The CDR3 bases are TGTGCCAGCAGCTTAGCCAGGGAACACGAGCAGTACTTC. Amino acids: CASSLAREHEQYF.

The rearrangement uses TRBV7-3 and TRBJ1-5, with 8 bases matching TRBD1. This CDR3 spans 19 amino acids. CDR1 SGHTA and CDR2 FQGTGA come from the germline V gene. V was pared by 5 bases and J by 2 bases, with 17 bases of the junction left unmatched. CDR3 region: CASSRKYQGAEVGNQPQHF. The CDR3, as DNA: TGTGCCAGCAGCCGGAAATACCAGGGGGCGGAGGTCGGCAATCAGCCCCAGCATTTT.

This chain connects TRBV7-3 to TRBJ2-1; 13 nucleotides match TRBD2. The length of the CDR3 is 18 residues. V gave up 0 bases and J gave up 11 bases; unmatched junction bases: 13. Germline assignment: CDR1 SGHTA and CDR2 FQGTGA. The CDR3 DNA is TGTGCCAGCAGCTTAACTAATGTAGGGACTAGCGGGAAAAGGAAGCAGTTCTTC. Residues: CASSLTNVGTSGKRKQFF.